This T cell receptor beta chain was recorded in a study of blood T cell repertoires in COVID-19. Overall study context: Specimens from acute and convalescent COVID-19 originated in the United States, Italy and Spain. T cells, B-cell-depleted T cells, or PBMCs supplied cDNA or gDNA.

Patients from Seattle were sampled longitudinally, starting during active infection. Clones were sequenced by immunoSEQ multiplex PCR, and TCRdb holds only the in-frame ones, with some missing. The table lists 250,000 to 350,000 clones, around 89% of them singletons, with 6.3% in the top ten. Germline lookup yields CDR1 MDHEN and CDR2 SYDVKM. With 3 bases clipped from V and 3 bases from J, the junction kept 8 bases outside the gene matches. This CDR3 has 16 amino acids. The material sequenced was peripheral blood. This receptor was obtained from a woman aged 45-65 years with COVID-19, enrolled during active disease. This chain joins TRBV28 and TRBJ2-7, with 10 bases fitting TRBD2. CDR3 loop: CASSFGGASGGYEQYF. As DNA, the CDR3 is TGTGCCAGCAGTTTCGGTGGGGCTAGCGGGGGCTACGAGCAGTACTTC.